These 12 T cell receptor beta chains share one sample of origin, sequenced in a study of cytomegalovirus exposure and HLA in healthy donors. Vbeta (60) and Jbeta (13) primers were used in the PCR. Some clones are missing from TCRdb's copy, which holds only in-frame ones; the method was immunoSEQ multiplex PCR. There are over 100,000 clones in the sample; more than 65% occur only once, and about a tenth lies in the top ten. Material for sequencing was PBMCs. These receptors were obtained from a man aged 35-49 years in good health and CMV-seropositive.

The rearrangement uses TRBV5-6 and TRBJ1-5; tentative D call: TRBD1 (6 bases). CDR3 size: 15 residues. From germline, CDR1 is SGHDT and CDR2 YYEEEE. V lost 5 bases, J lost 2 bases, and 14 bases lay in between. This CDR3 is CASSVGGLGNQPQHF. As DNA, the CDR3 is TGTGCCAGCAGTGTAGGGGGTTTGGGCAATCAGCCCCAGCATTTT.

The gene calls are TRBV6-5 and TRBJ1-2; D is ambiguous. V lost 6 bases and J lost 5, with 13 bases in between. Germline CDR1 MNHEY, CDR2 SVGAGI. The CDR3 consists of 13 residues. In nucleotides, the CDR3 is TGTGCCAGCAGACCTACTTCTGCGTATGGCTACACCTTC. This codes for CASRPTSAYGYTF.

The chain is built from TRBV28 and TRBJ2-7; 7 nucleotides match TRBD1. CDR3 length: 14 amino acids. CDR1 and CDR2 from the germline V gene are MDHEN and SYDVKM. With 6 bases clipped from V and 3 bases from J, the junction kept 8 bases outside the gene matches. The CDR3 DNA is TGTGCCAGCAGCAACAGGGGTATCGTCTACGAGCAGTACTTC. Amino acid sequence: CASSNRGIVYEQYF.

The chain carries TRBV4-1 and TRBJ2-6; 8 nucleotides match TRBD2. With V trimmed by 4 bases and J by 1 base, 15 bases remained unmatched. The germline V gene has CDR1 MGHRA and CDR2 YSYEKL. This CDR3 region has 20 residues. Here the CDR3 DNA reads TGCGCCAGCAGCCGCGACTATCCGGGACTAGGACGGTCTGGGGCCAACGTCCTGACTTTC. Residues: CASSRDYPGLGRSGANVLTF.

The chain couples TRBV5-6 to TRBJ2-1; a possible D gene is TRBD1 (5 bases). V lost 2 bases and J lost 8, with 20 bases in between. In germline, CDR1 is SGHDT, CDR2 YYEEEE. This CDR3 spans 16 amino acids. The CDR3 nucleotides are TGTGCCAGCAGCTTCACTACCCTAGACAGCATCCATGAGCAGTTCTTC. Translating gives CASSFTTLDSIHEQFF.

The V call is TRBV1, the J call TRBJ2-1; TRBD2 is taken as the D call from the table, unchecked against the DNA. TRBV1 is described as a pseudogene. This CDR3 spans 16 amino acids. As DNA, the CDR3 is TGCACCAGCAGCCCGACTAGCGGGGGGGCCTTGGGTGAGCAGTTCTTC. As protein: CTSSPTSGGALGEQFF.

The chain carries TRBV2 and TRBJ2-7; D unclear. Germline V CDR1 and CDR2: SNHLY, FYNNEI. V lost 3 bases and J 3 bases, leaving 6 bases between the germline ends. CDR3 size: 12 residues. The CDR3 sequence is CASSEALYEQYF. As DNA, the CDR3 is TGTGCCAGCAGTGAGGCTCTCTACGAGCAGTACTTC.

The chain employs TRBV19 and TRBJ2-2; TRBD1 might be the D (6 bases). The CDR3 covers 16 residues. The V gene lost 3 bases and the J gene lost 3 bases, with 14 bases spanning the gap. Germline CDR1 is LNHDA and CDR2 is SQIVND (reference sequence). The CDR3 reads CASSILGAFDTGELFF. CDR3 nucleotide sequence: TGTGCCAGTAGTATCTTGGGGGCGTTTGACACCGGGGAGCTGTTTTTT.

This clone has more than one count but fewer than ten. The chain is built from TRBV4-1 and TRBJ2-5; the D is unclear. Deletions cut 5 bases from V and 5 bases from J, with 6 bases between. The CDR3 extends over 11 amino acids. The V gene's germline CDR1 is MGHRA and CDR2 YSYEKL. The CDR3 loop is CASSLEETQYF. The DNA for the CDR3 is TGCGCCAGCAGCTTAGAGGAGACCCAGTACTTC.

The rearrangement joins TRBV5-4 to TRBJ1-2, with TRBD1 matching over 8 bases. Germline CDR1 and CDR2: SGHNT and YYREEE (reference sequence). Losses at the gene ends were 5 bases for V and 8 bases for J; bases not matched to a gene: 8. The CDR3 is 13 amino acids. CDR3 DNA: TGTGCCAGCAGTCCAACAGGGGGTCGGGGCTACACCTTC. This codes for CASSPTGGRGYTF.

The V gene is TRBV7-8, the J gene TRBJ1-1; TRBD1 might be the D (6 bases). This CDR3 is built from 14 residues. V was clipped by 2 bases and J by 5 bases, with 12 bases between them. Per the germline V gene, CDR1 is SGHVS and CDR2 is FQNEAQ. The CDR3 reads CASSLSGASTEAFF. CDR3 sequence (DNA): TGTGCCAGCAGCTTATCAGGGGCGAGTACTGAAGCTTTCTTT.

This clone has only one observation. V usage is TRBV6-1 and J usage is TRBJ1-1; no clear D. Trimming cost V 3 bases and J 5 bases, with 13 bases left between them. Germline V lookup: CDR1 MNHNS, CDR2 SASEGT. This CDR3 is built from 14 residues. The CDR3 spells CASSDSGIGTEAFF. The CDR3 DNA reads TGTGCCAGCAGTGATAGCGGGATTGGGACTGAAGCTTTCTTT.